This T cell receptor (beta chain) was sequenced for a study of blood T cell repertoires in COVID-19. The table lists this clone with a few counts. The data were produced by immunoSEQ multiplex PCR, yet TCRdb's version contains in-frame clones alone and is incomplete. The sample gives approximately 93,000 clones, approximately 77% of which show up once; roughly 10% is in the top ten. Germline CDR1 reads SQVTM; CDR2 reads ANQGSEA. CDR3 length: 14 residues. Trimming took 3 bases from V and 4 from J; bases not matched to a gene: 8. The sample taken for sequencing was peripheral blood. The J gene is TRBJ1-2, the V gene TRBV29-1; 7 bases agree with TRBD1. The sequence came from an elderly woman with acute or convalescent COVID-19. The chain's CDR3 is CSVENPGQPYGYTF. The CDR3 bases are TGCAGCGTTGAGAATCCGGGACAGCCCTATGGCTACACCTTC.